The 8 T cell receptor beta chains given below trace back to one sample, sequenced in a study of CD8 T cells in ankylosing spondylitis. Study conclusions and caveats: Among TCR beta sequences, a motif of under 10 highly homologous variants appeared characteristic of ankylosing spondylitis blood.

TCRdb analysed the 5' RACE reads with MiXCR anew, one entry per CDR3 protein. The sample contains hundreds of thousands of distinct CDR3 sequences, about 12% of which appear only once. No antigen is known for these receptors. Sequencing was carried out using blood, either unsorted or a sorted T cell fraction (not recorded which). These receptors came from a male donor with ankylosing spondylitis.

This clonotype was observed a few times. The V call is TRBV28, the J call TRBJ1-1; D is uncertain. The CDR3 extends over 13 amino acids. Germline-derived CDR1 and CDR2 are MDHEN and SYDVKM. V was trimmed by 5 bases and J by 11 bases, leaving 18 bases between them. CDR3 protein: CASSLYSPPEAFF. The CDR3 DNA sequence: TGTGCCAGCAGTCTATACAGCCCCCCGGAGGCTTTCTTT.

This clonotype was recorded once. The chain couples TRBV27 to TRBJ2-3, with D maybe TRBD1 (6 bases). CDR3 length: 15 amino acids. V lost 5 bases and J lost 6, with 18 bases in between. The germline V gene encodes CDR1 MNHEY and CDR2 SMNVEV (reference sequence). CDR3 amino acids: CASSILGAGDDTQYF. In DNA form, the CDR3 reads TGTGCCAGCAGTATCCTCGGGGCAGGGGACGATACGCAGTATTTT.

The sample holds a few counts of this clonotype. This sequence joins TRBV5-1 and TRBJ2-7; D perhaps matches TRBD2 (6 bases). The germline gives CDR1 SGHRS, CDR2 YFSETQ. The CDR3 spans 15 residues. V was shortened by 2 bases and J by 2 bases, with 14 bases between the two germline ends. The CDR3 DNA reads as TGCGCCAGCAGCTTAGGCCTAGCGCTAGCCTACGAGCAGTACTTC. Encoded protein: CASSLGLALAYEQYF.

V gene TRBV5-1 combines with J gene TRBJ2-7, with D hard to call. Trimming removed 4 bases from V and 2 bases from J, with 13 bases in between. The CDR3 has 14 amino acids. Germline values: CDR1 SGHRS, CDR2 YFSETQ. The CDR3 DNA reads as TGCGCCAGCAGCCCCGCCTACAGCGCCTACGAGCAGTACTTC. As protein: CASSPAYSAYEQYF.

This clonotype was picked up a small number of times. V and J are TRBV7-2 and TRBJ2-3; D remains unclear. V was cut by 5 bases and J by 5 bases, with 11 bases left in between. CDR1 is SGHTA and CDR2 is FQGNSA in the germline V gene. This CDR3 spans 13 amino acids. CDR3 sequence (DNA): TGTGCCAGCAGCAATGGGCCCAGAGATACGCAGTATTTT. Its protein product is CASSNGPRDTQYF.

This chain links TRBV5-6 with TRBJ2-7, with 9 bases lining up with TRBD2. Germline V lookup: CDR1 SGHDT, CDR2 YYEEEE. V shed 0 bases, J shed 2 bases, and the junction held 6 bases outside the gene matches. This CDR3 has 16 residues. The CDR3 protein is CASSLGSASGAYEQYF. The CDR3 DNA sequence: TGTGCCAGCAGCTTGGGTTCAGCTAGCGGGGCCTACGAGCAGTACTTC.

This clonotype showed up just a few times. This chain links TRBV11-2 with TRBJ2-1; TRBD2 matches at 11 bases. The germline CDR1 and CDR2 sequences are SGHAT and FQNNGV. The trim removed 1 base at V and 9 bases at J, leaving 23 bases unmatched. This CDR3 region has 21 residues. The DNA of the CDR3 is TGTGCCAGCAGCTTAGGACTAGCGGGACGTACAAATTCGTTCGGGAATGGTGAGCAGTTCTTC. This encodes CASSLGLAGRTNSFGNGEQFF.

The CDR3 coding sequence is TGTGCCAACGGTTGGGCCTCGGCCACTGAAGCTTTCTTT. It specifies CANGWASATEAFF. The chain recombines TRBV2 with TRBJ1-1; no reliable D call. This CDR3 has 13 residues. Germline V lookup: CDR1 SNHLY, CDR2 FYNNEI. The V and J ends lost 10 bases and 4 bases respectively, with 16 bases between them.